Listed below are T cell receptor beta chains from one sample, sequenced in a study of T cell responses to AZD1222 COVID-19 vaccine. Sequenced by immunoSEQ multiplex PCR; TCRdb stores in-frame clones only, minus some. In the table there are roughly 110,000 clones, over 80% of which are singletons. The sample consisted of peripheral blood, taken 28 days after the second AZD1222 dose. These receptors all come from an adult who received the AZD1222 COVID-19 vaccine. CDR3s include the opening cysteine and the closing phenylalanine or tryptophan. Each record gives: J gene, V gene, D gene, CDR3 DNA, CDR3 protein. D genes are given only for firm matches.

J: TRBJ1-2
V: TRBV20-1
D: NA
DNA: TGCAGTGCTAGTGGGGGCTATGGCTACACCTTC
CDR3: CSASGGYGYTF

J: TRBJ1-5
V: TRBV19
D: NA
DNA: TGTGCCAGTAGGAGGGGTGGCGGCAATCAGCCCCAGCATTTT
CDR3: CASRRGGGNQPQHF

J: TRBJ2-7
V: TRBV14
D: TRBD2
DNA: TGTGCCAGCAGCCAGCCACTAGCGGGAGATGGCGAGCAGTACTTC
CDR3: CASSQPLAGDGEQYF

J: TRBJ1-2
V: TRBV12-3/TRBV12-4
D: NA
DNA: TGTGCCAGCAGCATACAGGGTTACTATGGCTACACCTTC
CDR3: CASSIQGYYGYTF

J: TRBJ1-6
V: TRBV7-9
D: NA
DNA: TGTGCCAGCAGTTACGGACGGGATAATTCACCCCTCCACTTT
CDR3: CASSYGRDNSPLHF

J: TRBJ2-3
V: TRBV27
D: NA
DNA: TGTGCCAGCAGAGCCGGTTTCGATACGCAGTATTTT
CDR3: CASRAGFDTQYF

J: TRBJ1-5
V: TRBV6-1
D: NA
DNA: TGTGCCAGCAGTGAAGCCTTTAATACGGGGCCCCAGCATTTT
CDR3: CASSEAFNTGPQHF

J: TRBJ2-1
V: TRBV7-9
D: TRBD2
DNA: TGTGCCAGCAGCCATAGCGGGGGATCCTACAATGAGCAGTTCTTC
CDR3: CASSHSGGSYNEQFF

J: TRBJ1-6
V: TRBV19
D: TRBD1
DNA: TGTGCCAGTAGTCTCGGACAGGGTACTAATTCACCCCTCCACTTT
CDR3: CASSLGQGTNSPLHF

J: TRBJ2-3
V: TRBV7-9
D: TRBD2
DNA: TGTGCCAGCAGCTTTTTGGGGACTAGCGGACACACAGATACGCAGTATTTT
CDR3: CASSFLGTSGHTDTQYF

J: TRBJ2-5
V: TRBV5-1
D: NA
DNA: TGCGCCAGCAGCTTGGCCCCTGGGCTTCGAGAGACCCAGTACTTC
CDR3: CASSLAPGLRETQYF

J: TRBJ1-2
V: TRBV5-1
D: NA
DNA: TGCGCCAGCAGCTTAGACCCCGGAGACGACTATGGCTACACCTTC
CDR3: CASSLDPGDDYGYTF

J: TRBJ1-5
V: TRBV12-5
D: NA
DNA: TGTGCTAGTGCCTTGGGGGGCGCGGACACCGGCAATCAGCCCCAGCATTTT
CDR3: CASALGGADTGNQPQHF

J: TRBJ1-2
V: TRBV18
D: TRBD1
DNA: TGTGCCAGCTCACCGGGACAGGGGAACTATGGCTACACCTTC
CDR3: CASSPGQGNYGYTF

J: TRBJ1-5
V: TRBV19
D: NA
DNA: TGTGCCAGTAGTATTAGTAGCAATCAGCCCCAGCATTTT
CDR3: CASSISSNQPQHF